This entry concerns a single T cell receptor (beta chain). Its antigen target is currently unknown. No base-level quality is on record; no much larger clone is a single base apart. The CDR3 runs 17 amino acids, cysteine and phenylalanine included. The only DNA kept is the CDR3, 51 bases in frame from the first base. The germline V gene (reference sequence) sets CDR1 to SEHNR and CDR2 to FQNEAQ. Relative to germline, V is missing 5 bases and J is missing 1 base, with 2 bases of the junction outside any gene match. This sample was taken from a study of blood T cell repertoires in COVID-19 (dated by TCRdb to 2020 to 2022). Regarding the complete study: Samples covering the acute and convalescent phases of COVID-19 were provided by collaborators in the United States, Italy and Spain. The material from the prospective study consisted of cDNA or gDNA derived from T cells, B-cell-depleted T cells, or PBMCs. The dataset comprised deeply sampled blood TCRbeta repertoires from subjects exposed to, actively infected with, or recovered from COVID-19. A freely available public database, intended as a resource for researchers studying the immune response to SARS-CoV-2, is where the repertoires were released. Samples came from the ongoing ImmuneRACE study (first 160 participants) plus 1,254 subjects from 6 global collaborators. Sample metadata almost always included a de-identified subject ID, COVID-19 status, age in years and sex. HLA class I and class II types, where available, came from metadata supplied by the sample provider rather than from assay-based typing. Beyond this particular receptor, the publication reports: How much clinical and demographic metadata was included differed by source and by participant, and the metadata was provided uncurated.

Collaborating institutions collected whole blood in K2EDTA tubes following their own protocols. For TCRbeta analysis, collaborators shipped samples in one of three forms: frozen whole blood, isolated PBMCs, or DNA extracted from either of those sample types. TCRbeta CDR3 regions were amplified from genomic DNA using the immunoSEQ Assay, a bias-controlled multiplex PCR. For the original study's pipeline: The number of nucleated cells in each sample was estimated from the amplification of reference gene primers within the assay. To quantify the absolute abundance of each unique TCRbeta CDR3 rearrangement, sequence reads were collapsed and filtered. For each sample, productive Simpson clonality was calculated by taking the square root of Simpson's diversity index across productive rearrangements. TCRdb took over this immuneACCESS table, retaining in-frame rearrangements with V and J assigned. Such tables are incomplete; in checked studies, under half of the missing clones stem from an unresolved V gene, and the remainder is unexplained. The V and J calls and clone size are taken from that table; D and trimming were inferred from the DNA. This sample is represented by tens of thousands of clones; 75% to 95% of them were singletons. About 12% of the sample goes to the ten largest clones.

The TCR originated in a human donor with active COVID-19. The donor label of this sample is uncertain. The rearranged chain carries TRBV7-9 and TRBJ2-2; 15 nucleotides in the junction match TRBD2. Sequenced: peripheral blood. CDR3 region: CASSPGLAGGNTGELFF. Read as DNA, the sequence is TGTGCCAGCAGCCCGGGACTAGCGGGAGGGAACACCGGGGAGCTGTTTTTT. Supplemented by the reference TRBV7-9 and TRBJ2-2 proteins around the CDR3, the complete variable domain is DTGVSQNPRHKITKRGQNVTFRCDPISEHNRLYWYRQTLGQGPEFLTYFQNEAQLEKSRLLSDRFSAERPKGSFSTLEIQRTEQGDSAMYLCASSPGLAGGNTGELFFGEGSRLTVL.